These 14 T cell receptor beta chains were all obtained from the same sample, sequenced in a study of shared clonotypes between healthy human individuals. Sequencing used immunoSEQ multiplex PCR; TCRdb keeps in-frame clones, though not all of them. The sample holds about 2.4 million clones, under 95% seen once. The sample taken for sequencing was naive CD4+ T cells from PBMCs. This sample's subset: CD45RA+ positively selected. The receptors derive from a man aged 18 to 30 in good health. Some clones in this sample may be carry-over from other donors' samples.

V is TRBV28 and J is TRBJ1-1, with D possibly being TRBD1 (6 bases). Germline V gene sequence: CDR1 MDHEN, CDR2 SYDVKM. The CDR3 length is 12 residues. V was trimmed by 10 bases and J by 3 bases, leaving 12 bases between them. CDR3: CATGEADTEAFF. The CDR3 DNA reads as TGTGCCACAGGGGAGGCAGACACTGAAGCTTTCTTT.

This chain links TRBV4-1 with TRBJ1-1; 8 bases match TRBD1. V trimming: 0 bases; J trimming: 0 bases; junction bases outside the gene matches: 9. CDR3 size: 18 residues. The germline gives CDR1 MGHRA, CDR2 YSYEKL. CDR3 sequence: CASSQDGTGGFMNTEAFF. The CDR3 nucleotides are TGCGCCAGCAGCCAAGATGGTACAGGGGGGTTCATGAACACTGAAGCTTTCTTT.

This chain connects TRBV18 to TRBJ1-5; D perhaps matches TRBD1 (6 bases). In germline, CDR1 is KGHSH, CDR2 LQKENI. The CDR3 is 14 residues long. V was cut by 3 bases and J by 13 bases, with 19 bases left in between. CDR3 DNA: TGTGCCAGCTCACCTCCATTCAACCGGGACAAGCAGCATTTT. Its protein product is CASSPPFNRDKQHF.

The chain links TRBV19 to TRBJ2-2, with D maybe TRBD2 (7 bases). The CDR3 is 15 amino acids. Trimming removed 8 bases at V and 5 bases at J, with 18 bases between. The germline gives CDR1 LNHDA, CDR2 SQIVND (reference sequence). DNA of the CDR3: TGTGCCAGTCACTCTATCGGGGGGCGAACCGGGGAGCTGTTTTTT. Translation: CASHSIGGRTGELFF.

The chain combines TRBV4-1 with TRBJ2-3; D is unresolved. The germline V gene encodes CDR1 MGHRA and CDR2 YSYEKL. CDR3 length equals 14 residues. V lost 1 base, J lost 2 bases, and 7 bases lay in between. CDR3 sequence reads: CASSQVLVTDTQYF. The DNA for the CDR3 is TGCGCCAGCAGCCAAGTACTCGTCACAGATACGCAGTATTTT.

The CDR3 is CASSLRTGGNEKLFF. Here the CDR3 DNA reads TGTGCCAGCTCATTACGGACAGGGGGGAATGAAAAACTGTTTTTT. The gene calls are TRBV18 and TRBJ1-4; 10 positions agree with TRBD1. The CDR3 is made up of 15 amino acids. Trimming cost V 5 bases and J 5 bases; bases outside gene matches: 5. Germline assignment: CDR1 KGHSH and CDR2 LQKENI.

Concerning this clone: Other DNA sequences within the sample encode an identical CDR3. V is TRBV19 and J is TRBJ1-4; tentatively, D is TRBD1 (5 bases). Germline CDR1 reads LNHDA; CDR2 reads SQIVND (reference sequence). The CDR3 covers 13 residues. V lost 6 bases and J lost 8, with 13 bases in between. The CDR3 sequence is CASSGQGYEKLFF. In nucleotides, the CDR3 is TGTGCCAGTAGCGGTCAGGGATACGAAAAACTGTTTTTT.

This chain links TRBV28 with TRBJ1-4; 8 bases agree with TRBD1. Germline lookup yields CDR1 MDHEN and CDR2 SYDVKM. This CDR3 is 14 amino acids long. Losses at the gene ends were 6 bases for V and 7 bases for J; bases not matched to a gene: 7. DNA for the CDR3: TGTGCCAGCAGCCGCCAGGGGGCTGGTGAAAAACTGTTTTTT. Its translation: CASSRQGAGEKLFF. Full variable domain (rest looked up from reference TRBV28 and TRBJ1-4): DVKVTQSSRYLVKRTGEKVFLECVQDMDHENMFWYRQDPGLGLRLIYFSYDVKMKEKGDIPEGYSVSREKKERFSLILESASTNQTSMYLCASSRQGAGEKLFFGSGTQLSVL.

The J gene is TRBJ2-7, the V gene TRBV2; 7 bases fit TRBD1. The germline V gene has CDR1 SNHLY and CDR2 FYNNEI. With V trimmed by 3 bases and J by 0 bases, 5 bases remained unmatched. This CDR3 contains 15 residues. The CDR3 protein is CASSDWDRSSYEQYF. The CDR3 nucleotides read TGTGCCAGCAGTGACTGGGACAGAAGCTCCTACGAGCAGTACTTC.

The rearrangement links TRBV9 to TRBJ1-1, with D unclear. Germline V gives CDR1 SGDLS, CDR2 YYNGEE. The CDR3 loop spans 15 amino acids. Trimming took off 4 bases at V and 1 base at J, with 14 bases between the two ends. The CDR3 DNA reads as TGTGCCAGCAGCCTCTCACCGCGGGAGAACACTGAAGCTTTCTTT. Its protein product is CASSLSPRENTEAFF. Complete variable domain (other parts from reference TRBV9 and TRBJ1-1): DSGVTQTPKHLITATGQRVTLRCSPRSGDLSVYWYQQSLDQGLQFLIQYYNGEERAKGNILERFSAQQFPDLHSELNLSSLELGDSALYFCASSLSPRENTEAFFGQGTRLTVV.

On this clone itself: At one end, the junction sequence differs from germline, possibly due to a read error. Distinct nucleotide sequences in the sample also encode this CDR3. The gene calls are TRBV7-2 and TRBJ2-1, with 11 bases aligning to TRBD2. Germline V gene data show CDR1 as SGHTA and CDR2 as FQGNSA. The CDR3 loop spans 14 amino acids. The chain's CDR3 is CASSLAGGYNEQFF. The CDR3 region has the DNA TGTGCCAGCAGCCTAGCGGGAGGTTACAATGAGCAGTTCTTC.

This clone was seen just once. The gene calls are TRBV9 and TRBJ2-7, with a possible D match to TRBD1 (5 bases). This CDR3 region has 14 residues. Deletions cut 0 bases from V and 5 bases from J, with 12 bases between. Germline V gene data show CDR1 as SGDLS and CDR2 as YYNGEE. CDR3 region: CASSVAAGNDEQYF. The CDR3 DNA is TGTGCCAGCAGCGTAGCGGCAGGGAACGACGAGCAGTACTTC.

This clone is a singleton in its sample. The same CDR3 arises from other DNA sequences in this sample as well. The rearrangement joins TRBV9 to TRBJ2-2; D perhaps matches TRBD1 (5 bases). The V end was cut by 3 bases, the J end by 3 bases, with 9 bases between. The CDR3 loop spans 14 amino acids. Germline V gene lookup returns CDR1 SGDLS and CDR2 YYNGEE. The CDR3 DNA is TGTGCCAGCAGCGGCGACAGCCACACCGGGGAGCTGTTTTTT. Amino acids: CASSGDSHTGELFF. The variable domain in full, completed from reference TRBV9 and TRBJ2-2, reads DSGVTQTPKHLITATGQRVTLRCSPRSGDLSVYWYQQSLDQGLQFLIQYYNGEERAKGNILERFSAQQFPDLHSELNLSSLELGDSALYFCASSGDSHTGELFFGEGSRLTVL.

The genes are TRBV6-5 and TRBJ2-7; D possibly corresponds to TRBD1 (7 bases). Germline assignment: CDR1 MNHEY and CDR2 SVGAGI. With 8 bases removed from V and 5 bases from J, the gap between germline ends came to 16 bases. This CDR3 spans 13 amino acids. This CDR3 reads CASGVRGENEQYF. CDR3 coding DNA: TGTGCCAGCGGGGTCAGGGGGGAAAACGAGCAGTACTTC.